This T cell receptor (beta chain) derives from a study of T-cell reconstitution after alpha-beta-depleted transplantation in children. Germline trimming cut 1 base from V and 9 bases from J; bases unmatched to any gene: 1. The CDR3 runs to 14 residues. CDR1 and CDR2 from the germline V gene are LGHNA and YSLEER. Library preparation (for TCRbeta) was performed with unique molecular identifiers. TCRdb re-called the PCR reads through MiXCR, storing one row per CDR3 protein. The sample lists roughly 500,000 distinct CDR3 sequences, 32% occurring once. The source was PBMCs from the stem cell graft donor, collected from the stem cell graft. This chain connects TRBV4-3 to TRBJ2-1; 12 nucleotides agree with TRBD2. The clonotype originates from a human donor who donated a stem cell graft to a child with aplastic anemia. CDR3 sequence reads: CASSQAGLAGEQFF. CDR3 DNA sequence: TGCGCCAGCAGCCAAGCGGGACTAGCGGGTGAGCAGTTCTTC.